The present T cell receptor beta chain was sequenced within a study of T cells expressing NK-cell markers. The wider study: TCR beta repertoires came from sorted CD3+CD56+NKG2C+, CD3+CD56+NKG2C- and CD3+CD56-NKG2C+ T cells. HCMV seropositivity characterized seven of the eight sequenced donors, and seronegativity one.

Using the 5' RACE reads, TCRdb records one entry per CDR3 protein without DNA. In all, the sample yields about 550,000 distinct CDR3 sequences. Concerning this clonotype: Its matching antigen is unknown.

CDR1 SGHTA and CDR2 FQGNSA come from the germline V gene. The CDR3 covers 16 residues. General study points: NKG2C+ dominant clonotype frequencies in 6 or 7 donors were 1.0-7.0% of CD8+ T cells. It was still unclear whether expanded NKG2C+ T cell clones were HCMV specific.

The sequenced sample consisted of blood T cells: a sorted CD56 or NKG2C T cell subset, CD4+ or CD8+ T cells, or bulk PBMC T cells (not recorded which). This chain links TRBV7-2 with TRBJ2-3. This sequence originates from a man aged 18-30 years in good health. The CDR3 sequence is CASRLADLIVPDTQYF.